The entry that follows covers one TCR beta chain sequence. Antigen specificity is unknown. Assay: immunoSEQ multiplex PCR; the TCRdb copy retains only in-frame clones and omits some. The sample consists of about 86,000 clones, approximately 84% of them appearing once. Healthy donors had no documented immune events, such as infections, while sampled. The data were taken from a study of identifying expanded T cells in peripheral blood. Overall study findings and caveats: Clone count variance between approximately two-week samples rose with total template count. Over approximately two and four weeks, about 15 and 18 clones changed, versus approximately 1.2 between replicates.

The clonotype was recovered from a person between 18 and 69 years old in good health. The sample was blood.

This chain's CDR3 is CAWTEPYTEAFF. CDR3 DNA sequence: TGTGCCTGGACTGAACCATACACTGAAGCTTTCTTT. The chain links TRBV30 to TRBJ1-1, with D unresolved. CDR1 and CDR2 (germline): GTSNPN, SVGIG (reference sequence). The CDR3 extends over 12 amino acids. V dropped 4 bases and J dropped 3 bases, with 9 bases sitting between them. The variable domain in full, with the rest retrieved from reference TRBV30 and TRBJ1-1, is SQTIHQWPATLVQPVGSPLSLECTVEGTSNPNLYWYRQAAGRGLQLLFYSVGIGQISSEVPQNLSASRPQDRQFILSSKKLLLSDSGFYLCAWTEPYTEAFFGQGTRLTVV.